This passage covers 21 T cell receptor beta chains from one sample sequenced in a study of technical replicates of blood from a handful of donors. Clones were sequenced by immunoSEQ multiplex PCR, and TCRdb holds only the in-frame ones, with some missing. The data show 60,000 to 70,000 clones, about 98% seen once. The sequenced sample consisted of T cells isolated from PBMCs. The receptors come from a human donor in good health.

CDR3 sequence reads: CASSEFSYEQYF. The CDR3 nucleotides read TGTGCCAGCAGTGAATTCAGCTACGAGCAGTACTTC. The chain employs TRBV25-1 and TRBJ2-7; D unresolved. The CDR3 length is 12 residues. Trimming took 1 base from V and 3 from J, leaving 4 bases between them. Germline V gene data show CDR1 as MGHDK and CDR2 as SYGVNS.

The chain has TRBV4-1 and TRBJ1-6; TRBD1 matches at 10 bases. Trimming cost V 2 bases and J 5 bases; bases outside gene matches: 6. Germline V gene lookup returns CDR1 MGHRA and CDR2 YSYEKL. The CDR3 is 17 amino acids. CDR3 protein: CASSQPGQGMNNSPLHF. The DNA of the CDR3 is TGCGCCAGCAGCCAACCGGGACAGGGGATGAATAATTCACCCCTCCACTTT.

The chain combines TRBV27 with TRBJ2-7, with TRBD1 matching over 7 bases. Trimming at V came to 7 bases and at J to 2 bases, leaving 8 bases not matched to a gene. The CDR3 is 14 residues long. Germline CDR1 MNHEY, CDR2 SMNVEV (reference sequence). This chain's CDR3 is CASTPIDRAYEQYF. CDR3 sequence (DNA): TGTGCCAGCACACCCATCGACAGGGCCTACGAGCAGTACTTC.

This chain joins TRBV13 and TRBJ2-5; a weak D match, TRBD2 (6 bases). V shed 5 bases and J shed 1 base, with 14 bases lying between them. This CDR3 is 15 amino acids long. The germline CDR1 and CDR2 sequences are PRHDT and FYEKMQ (reference sequence). CDR3 region: CASSVREFPQETQYF. Here the CDR3 DNA reads TGTGCCAGCAGCGTCCGGGAGTTTCCCCAAGAGACCCAGTACTTC.

The chain joins TRBV6-6 to TRBJ2-7; 11 bases are a match to TRBD2. CDR1 and CDR2 (germline): MNHNY, SVGAGI (reference sequence). This CDR3 is 15 amino acids long. V lost 7 bases and J lost 4; bases outside the gene matches: 9. The CDR3 DNA is TGTGCCAGCACCCTTAGCGGGAGGGAAAATTACGAGCAGTACTTC. The encoded protein is CASTLSGRENYEQYF.

This clone appeared a single time. This chain uses TRBV5-1 with TRBJ2-5, with 8 bases lining up with TRBD2. The CDR3 totals 14 residues. Trimming removed 5 bases from V and 0 bases from J; junction bases left unmatched: 3. Looked up from germline, CDR1 is SGHRS and CDR2 is YFSETQ. CDR3 DNA: TGCGCCAGCAGGGATAGCGGGAACCAAGAGACCCAGTACTTC. Amino acids: CASRDSGNQETQYF.

The J gene is TRBJ1-1, the V gene TRBV19; TRBD1 is a possible D gene (6 bases). The CDR3 covers 14 residues. CDR1 and CDR2 (germline): LNHDA, SQIVND (reference sequence). Trimming removed 7 bases at V and 0 bases at J, with 12 bases between. CDR3 loop: CASTETGMNTEAFF. For the CDR3, the DNA is TGTGCCAGTACCGAGACAGGTATGAACACTGAAGCTTTCTTT.

The rearrangement links TRBV27 to TRBJ1-1; 7 bases fit TRBD1. This CDR3 spans 16 amino acids. Germline V gene sequence: CDR1 MNHEY, CDR2 SMNVEV (reference sequence). With 3 bases clipped from V and 6 bases from J, the junction kept 13 bases outside the gene matches. CDR3 amino acids: CASSFLRGYLLPEAFF. CDR3 coding DNA: TGTGCCAGCAGTTTCCTCAGGGGGTATTTACTCCCTGAAGCTTTCTTT.

This chain links TRBV7-3 with TRBJ1-6; maybe TRBD1 (6 bases). The germline CDR1 and CDR2 sequences are SGHTA and FQGTGA. V lost 1 base, J lost 3 bases, and 13 bases lay in between. The CDR3 spans 17 residues. CDR3: CASSLRSQGYYNSPLHF. DNA for the CDR3: TGTGCCAGCAGCTTAAGATCACAGGGTTACTATAATTCACCCCTCCACTTT.

The chain couples TRBV9 to TRBJ2-5; 11 nucleotides agree with TRBD2. V gave up 4 bases and J gave up 5 bases; unmatched junction bases: 19. Germline CDR1 is SGDLS and CDR2 is YYNGEE. The CDR3 spans 19 residues. The CDR3 DNA sequence: TGTGCCAGCAGCCCCATCACTAGCGGGAGAGGGGCTTGGAGGGAGACCCAGTACTTC. It translates to CASSPITSGRGAWRETQYF. Looking up the rest from reference TRBV9 and TRBJ2-5 gives the full variable domain: DSGVTQTPKHLITATGQRVTLRCSPRSGDLSVYWYQQSLDQGLQFLIQYYNGEERAKGNILERFSAQQFPDLHSELNLSSLELGDSALYFCASSPITSGRGAWRETQYFGPGTRLLVL.

The V gene is TRBV6-5, the J gene TRBJ2-2; D unresolved. CDR3 length: 14 amino acids. V shed 6 bases and J shed 3 bases, with 11 bases lying between them. Germline CDR1 reads MNHEY; CDR2 reads SVGAGI. CDR3 in amino acids: CASSSNRDTGELFF. The CDR3 nucleotides are TGTGCCAGCAGCTCGAACCGGGACACCGGGGAGCTGTTTTTT.

The CDR3 DNA reads as TGCGCCAGCAGTGAGATGCGGGGGCGGGAGACTGAAGCTTTCTTT. This sequence encodes CASSEMRGRETEAFF. The chain recombines TRBV10-2 with TRBJ1-1; possibly TRBD1 for D (6 bases). V was shortened by 2 bases and J by 5 bases, with 15 bases between the two germline ends. There are 15 residues in the CDR3. Germline-derived CDR1 and CDR2 are WSHSY and SAAADI.

This chain joins TRBV9 and TRBJ2-2; D is unresolved. The CDR3 runs to 15 residues. V shed 1 base and J shed 0 bases, with 7 bases lying between them. Germline CDR1 SGDLS, CDR2 YYNGEE. CDR3: CASSVTPSNTGELFF. The CDR3 DNA sequence: TGTGCCAGCAGCGTAACACCTTCGAACACCGGGGAGCTGTTTTTT.

The chain is built from TRBV7-9 and TRBJ1-3, with TRBD1 identical over 8 bases. The CDR3 is made up of 16 amino acids. The V gene end was trimmed by 2 bases and the J gene end by 0 bases; junction bases not matched to a gene: 3. From germline, CDR1 is SEHNR and CDR2 FQNEAQ (reference sequence). The CDR3 coding sequence is TGTGCCAGCAGCTTATGGGACAGGTTCTCTGGAAACACCATATATTTT. Translation gives CASSLWDRFSGNTIYF.

This clone was seen once. The genes are TRBV4-1 and TRBJ2-3, with D unresolved. The germline V gene has CDR1 MGHRA and CDR2 YSYEKL. The CDR3 runs 13 residues. Between the trimmed V and J ends, which lost 6 bases and 2 bases, there was a span of 9 bases. Written as DNA, the CDR3 is TGCGCCAGCAGGAGCCTCCACACAGATACGCAGTATTTT. Its protein is CASRSLHTDTQYF.

The chain couples TRBV5-1 to TRBJ2-3; 8 nucleotides align to TRBD2. CDR1 and CDR2 (germline): SGHRS, YFSETQ. V lost 4 bases, J lost 0 bases, and 7 bases stayed unmatched. The CDR3 is 16 residues long. The CDR3 here is CASSALSGGSTDTQYF. Written as DNA, the CDR3 is TGCGCCAGCAGCGCCTTAAGCGGGGGTAGCACAGATACGCAGTATTTT.

The V call is TRBV19, the J call TRBJ1-1; D gene ambiguous. This CDR3 has 18 residues. V shed 6 bases and J shed 7 bases, with 30 bases lying between them. Looked up from germline, CDR1 is LNHDA and CDR2 is SQIVND (reference sequence). In nucleotides, the CDR3 is TGTGCCAGTAGACCCGGCGGTCTGTCCTGGTCAAGACTCGATGAAGCTTTCTTT. Its translation: CASRPGGLSWSRLDEAFF.

The chain links TRBV11-1 to TRBJ1-5; D gene uncertain. Trimming took off 5 bases at V and 9 bases at J, with 14 bases between the two ends. The CDR3 runs to 13 residues. Per germline, CDR1 SGHAT and CDR2 FQDESV (reference sequence). CDR3: CASSPGEGRPQHF. CDR3 bases: TGTGCCAGCAGCCCCGGAGAGGGCCGGCCCCAGCATTTT.

This chain connects TRBV2 to TRBJ2-1; 12 positions match TRBD2. The CDR3 loop spans 21 amino acids. Germline V gene lookup returns CDR1 SNHLY and CDR2 FYNNEI. Trimming took 5 bases from V and 0 from J; bases not matched to a gene: 17. CDR3 nucleotides: TGTGCCAGCAGTAGGGCCTCCGGGACTAGCGGGCTACTAACCTCCTACAATGAGCAGTTCTTC. It yields the protein CASSRASGTSGLLTSYNEQFF.

This sequence joins TRBV11-3 and TRBJ1-1; 9 bases are a match to TRBD1. Germline V gene sequence: CDR1 SGHNT, CDR2 YENEEA. The CDR3 has 13 residues. V gave up 5 bases and J gave up 10 bases; unmatched junction bases: 8. Written as DNA, the CDR3 is TGTGCCAGCAGCGCGGGACAGGGCGCCGTAGCTTTCTTT. Translated, it gives CASSAGQGAVAFF.

V and J are TRBV13 and TRBJ2-2; 7 bases fit TRBD2. The V and J ends lost 6 bases and 7 bases, in that order; junction bases with no gene match: 20. Germline V gene sequence: CDR1 PRHDT, CDR2 FYEKMQ (reference sequence). CDR3 size: 18 residues. CDR3 DNA sequence: TGTGCCAGCAGTCCAGTTCAAGGACTTGGGGAGGGGCACGGGGAGCTGTTTTTT. Translation: CASSPVQGLGEGHGELFF. Full variable domain (rest looked up from reference TRBV13 and TRBJ2-2): AAGVIQSPRHLIKEKRETATLKCYPIPRHDTVYWYQQGPGQDPQFLISFYEKMQSDKGSIPDRFSAQQFSDYHSELNMSSLELGDSALYFCASSPVQGLGEGHGELFFGEGSRLTVL.